Presented here are 26 T cell receptor beta chains from one specimen sequenced in a study of blood T cell repertoires in COVID-19. The data were produced by immunoSEQ multiplex PCR, yet TCRdb's version contains in-frame clones alone and is incomplete. This sample carries about 47,000 clones, around 83% of them seen once, and the ten largest clones take more than 1.5%. The sample taken for sequencing was peripheral blood. The source of these receptors is a man aged 50-60 years with acute or convalescent COVID-19.

The chain links TRBV2 to TRBJ2-3; 8 nucleotides align to TRBD2. Trimming removed 3 bases from V and 6 bases from J; junction bases left unmatched: 8. This CDR3 region has 15 residues. In germline, CDR1 is SNHLY, CDR2 FYNNEI. The DNA for the CDR3 is TGTGCCAGCAGTGACCGGGGGGGTAAGGAGGATACGCAGTATTTT. Protein: CASSDRGGKEDTQYF.

The sample holds one count of this clone. The chain uses TRBV5-8 and TRBJ1-1, with D unresolved. This CDR3 is built from 12 residues. Germline assignment: CDR1 SGHTS and CDR2 YDEGEE. The V end lost 5 bases, the J end lost 3 bases, and 8 bases lay between the germline ends. The CDR3: CASSVEHTEAFF. CDR3 coding DNA: TGTGCCAGCAGTGTAGAACACACTGAAGCTTTCTTT.

The chain couples TRBV29-1 to TRBJ1-1, with D unclear. The CDR3 contains 16 residues. CDR1 is SQVTM and CDR2 is ANQGSEA in the germline V gene. The V end lost 5 bases, the J end lost 4 bases, and 23 bases lay between the germline ends. The CDR3 DNA is TGCAGCGTTATGCCCAAGGAGCGTATCGGTGGCACTGAAGCTTTCTTT. This sequence encodes CSVMPKERIGGTEAFF.

The chain recombines TRBV13 with TRBJ1-5; D may be TRBD1 (5 bases). The V end was cut by 4 bases, the J end by 5 bases, with 9 bases between. The CDR3 is made up of 13 amino acids. Looked up from germline, CDR1 is PRHDT and CDR2 is FYEKMQ (reference sequence). CDR3: CASSSGDYQPQHF. The CDR3 DNA reads TGTGCCAGCAGCTCGGGGGATTATCAGCCCCAGCATTTT.

This sequence joins TRBV6-5 and TRBJ1-6; 9 bases are shared with TRBD1. The ends lost 2 bases at V and 7 bases at J; junction bases unmatched: 0. In germline, CDR1 is MNHEY, CDR2 SVGAGI. The CDR3 has 14 residues. CDR3 loop: CASSYDRGNSPLHF. CDR3 in DNA: TGTGCCAGCAGTTACGACAGGGGGAATTCACCCCTCCACTTT.

V gene TRBV12-3 or TRBV12-4 combines with J gene TRBJ1-5; 9 bases line up with TRBD1. Losses at the gene ends were 5 bases for V and 4 bases for J; bases not matched to a gene: 0. The CDR3 spans 13 residues. This CDR3 is CASSGQGNQPQHF. CDR3 nucleotide sequence: TGTGCCAGCAGTGGACAGGGGAATCAGCCCCAGCATTTT.

A few counts support this clone. The chain employs TRBV4-1 and TRBJ2-2; D is perhaps TRBD1 (5 bases). The CDR3 length is 13 residues. The germline V gene has CDR1 MGHRA and CDR2 YSYEKL. The V gene lost 4 bases and the J gene lost 3 bases, with 6 bases spanning the gap. This CDR3 reads CASSRQYTGELFF. The CDR3, as DNA: TGCGCCAGCAGCCGACAGTACACCGGGGAGCTGTTTTTT.

The V call is TRBV18, the J call TRBJ2-4, with 7 nucleotides matching TRBD1. Germline lookup yields CDR1 KGHSH and CDR2 LQKENI. The V and J ends lost 2 bases and 8 bases, in that order; junction bases with no gene match: 6. The CDR3 spans 14 residues. DNA of the CDR3: TGTGCCAGCTCACCAACAGGGGTAAGAGACATTCAGTACTTC. It yields the protein CASSPTGVRDIQYF.

This clone was picked up one time. The J gene is TRBJ1-5, the V gene TRBV6-5; D remains ambiguous. CDR1 MNHEY and CDR2 SVGAGI come from the germline V gene. The CDR3 has 14 residues. V was trimmed by 6 bases and J by 5 bases, leaving 14 bases between them. This chain's CDR3 is CASRPSWSYQPQHF. The CDR3, as DNA: TGTGCCAGCAGACCCAGTTGGAGTTATCAGCCCCAGCATTTT.

This clone was recorded a few times. The rearrangement joins TRBV14 to TRBJ1-3; 8 nucleotides match TRBD1. This CDR3 region has 16 residues. Germline CDR1 reads SGHDN; CDR2 reads FVKESK. The ends lost 3 bases at V and 0 bases at J; junction bases unmatched: 4. DNA of the CDR3: TGTGCCAGCAGCCAGGACAGGGCCCTCTCTGGAAACACCATATATTTT. As protein: CASSQDRALSGNTIYF.

The chain carries TRBV29-1 and TRBJ1-2; D possibly corresponds to TRBD1 (6 bases). V gave up 3 bases and J gave up 7 bases, with 15 bases separating them. Germline CDR1 is SQVTM and CDR2 is ANQGSEA. CDR3 length: 13 residues. The CDR3 DNA sequence: TGCAGCGTTGATCCAGGGGTCCTCTCTGGCTACACCTTC. Its translation: CSVDPGVLSGYTF.

This clone was recorded once. The chain employs TRBV6-6 and TRBJ1-6; a possible D gene is TRBD1 (6 bases). The CDR3 contains 16 residues. Looked up from germline, CDR1 is MNHNY and CDR2 is SVGAGI (reference sequence). With 4 bases removed from V and 3 bases from J, the gap between germline ends came to 13 bases. CDR3 bases: TGTGCCAGCAGTTCCCCAGGGGCGTTCTATAATTCACCCCTCCACTTT. As protein: CASSSPGAFYNSPLHF.

A few counts support this clone. This chain uses TRBV24-1 with TRBJ2-2, with 8 bases aligning to TRBD2. V lost 0 bases, J lost 3 bases, and 8 bases stayed unmatched. There are 18 residues in the CDR3. From germline, CDR1 is KGHDR and CDR2 SFDVKD. In DNA form, the CDR3 reads TGTGCCACCAGTGATTTGCGGGGGGGGACACGCTACACCGGGGAGCTGTTTTTT. This encodes CATSDLRGGTRYTGELFF.

This chain joins TRBV19 and TRBJ1-4, with D possibly matching TRBD1 (5 bases). CDR1 is LNHDA, CDR2 SQIVND, per germline (reference sequence). The CDR3 extends over 15 amino acids. Trimming took off 6 bases at V and 8 bases at J, with 19 bases between the two ends. This CDR3 reads CASRRALGESEKLFF. The CDR3 DNA follows: TGTGCCAGTAGACGTGCGTTAGGGGAATCCGAAAAACTGTTTTTT.

Notes on this clone: An end of the junction does not agree with germline; a read error may underlie this. V is TRBV28 and J is TRBJ1-2, with TRBD1 identical over 8 bases. From germline, CDR1 is MDHEN and CDR2 SYDVKM. The CDR3 runs 16 residues. The CDR3 reads CASRYPARQGNSGYTF. Written as DNA, the CDR3 is TGTGCCAGCAGATACCCAGCCCGACAGGGGAACTCTGGCTACACCTTC.

CDR3 residues: CASSLLGGEGGDTQYF. The CDR3 nucleotides are TGTGCCAGCAGCTTGTTGGGCGGGGAAGGAGGGGATACGCAGTATTTT. The genes are TRBV5-6 and TRBJ2-3; D is perhaps TRBD2 (6 bases). The CDR3 has 16 residues. Per the germline V gene, CDR1 is SGHDT and CDR2 is YYEEEE. V was pared by 1 base and J by 6 bases, with 18 bases between.

The chain couples TRBV7-8 to TRBJ2-1; 7 bases are a match to TRBD1. The CDR3 is 13 residues long. The germline gives CDR1 SGHVS, CDR2 FQNEAQ. Losses at the gene ends were 4 bases for V and 5 bases for J; bases not matched to a gene: 2. The CDR3 loop is CASSSTGNNEQFF. The CDR3 nucleotides are TGTGCCAGCAGCTCGACAGGGAACAATGAGCAGTTCTTC.

The chain carries TRBV7-9 and TRBJ1-2; D ambiguous. Germline assignment: CDR1 SEHNR and CDR2 FQNEAQ (reference sequence). The CDR3 consists of 13 residues. With 10 bases removed from V and 5 bases from J, the gap between germline ends came to 17 bases. DNA of the CDR3: TGTGCCAACAACCTCCAGGATTTATATGGCTACACCTTC. Translated: CANNLQDLYGYTF.

The chain couples TRBV29-1 to TRBJ2-2, with D perhaps matching TRBD2 (5 bases). Germline CDR1 SQVTM, CDR2 ANQGSEA. This CDR3 has 11 amino acids. The CDR3 coding sequence is TGCAGTTCTGGCGGAGGCGGGGAGCTGTTTTTT. As protein: CSSGGGGELFF.

This sequence joins TRBV4-3 and TRBJ2-1, with 8 nucleotides matching TRBD1. The germline V gene has CDR1 LGHNA and CDR2 YSLEER. V was clipped by 0 bases and J by 7 bases; unmatched bases: 5. This CDR3 spans 15 amino acids. For the CDR3, the DNA is TGCGCCAGCAGCCAAGATAGAACAGGGGGGAATGAGCAGTTCTTC. It specifies CASSQDRTGGNEQFF.

The rearrangement links TRBV19 to TRBJ2-3; 10 nucleotides match TRBD2. After removal of 6 bases from V and 1 base from J, the junction contained 1 base not matched to a gene. Germline-derived CDR1 and CDR2 are LNHDA and SQIVND (reference sequence). The CDR3 totals 14 residues. The CDR3: CASRLAGGTDTQYF. The CDR3 bases are TGTGCCAGTAGGCTAGCGGGGGGCACAGATACGCAGTATTTT.

This chain uses TRBV4-2 with TRBJ2-7; 7 nucleotides agree with TRBD2. J was trimmed by 3 bases and V by 0 bases; bases with no gene match: 14. In germline, CDR1 is LGHNA, CDR2 YNFKEQ. CDR3 length equals 18 residues. The CDR3 sequence is CASSQDRRLAEFDYEQYF. The CDR3 bases are TGTGCCAGCAGCCAAGATAGGAGGCTAGCGGAGTTCGACTACGAGCAGTACTTC.

The V and J genes are TRBV5-8 and TRBJ2-1; 13 positions match TRBD2. This CDR3 is built from 17 residues. The V and J ends lost 0 bases and 3 bases, in that order; junction bases with no gene match: 3. Germline V lookup: CDR1 SGHTS, CDR2 YDEGEE. The CDR3 is CASSLVRTSGGYNEQFF. The CDR3 DNA is TGTGCCAGCAGCTTGGTTCGGACTAGCGGGGGCTACAATGAGCAGTTCTTC.

The chain combines TRBV29-1 with TRBJ1-5; TRBD1 is a possible D gene (5 bases). Germline values: CDR1 SQVTM, CDR2 ANQGSEA. The CDR3 is 13 residues long. Trimming took 4 bases from V and 0 from J, leaving 7 bases between them. CDR3 loop: CSVGDYSNQPQHF. CDR3 bases: TGCAGCGTTGGGGACTATAGCAATCAGCCCCAGCATTTT.

The genes are TRBV28 and TRBJ1-6; D not certain. This CDR3 region has 17 residues. The V gene's germline CDR1 is MDHEN and CDR2 SYDVKM. Trimming pared 4 bases from V and 0 bases from J, leaving 13 bases between. The CDR3 region is CASSSYRWSSYNSPLHF. The DNA for the CDR3 is TGTGCCAGCAGTTCCTACCGTTGGAGCTCCTATAATTCACCCCTCCACTTT. The full variable domain, with the rest looked up from reference TRBV28 and TRBJ1-6, is DVKVTQSSRYLVKRTGEKVFLECVQDMDHENMFWYRQDPGLGLRLIYFSYDVKMKEKGDIPEGYSVSREKKERFSLILESASTNQTSMYLCASSSYRWSSYNSPLHFGNGTRLTVT.

This sequence joins TRBV5-4 and TRBJ1-3; D is unresolved. This CDR3 has 15 residues. V lost 1 base and J 3 bases, leaving 11 bases between the germline ends. CDR1 is SGHNT and CDR2 is YYREEE in the germline V gene (reference sequence). The CDR3 reads CASSLTPRGGNTIYF. Written as DNA, the CDR3 is TGTGCCAGCAGCTTGACCCCACGGGGTGGAAACACCATATATTTT.